This T cell receptor beta chain originates from a study of post-analysis software for immune sequencing data. Study summary: The patients showed relapsing-remitting, secondary progressive and progressive-relapsing multiple sclerosis courses. General study results and limits: Multiple sclerosis was associated with a significant reduction in normalized Chao1 diversity relative to controls. Same-batch samples co-clustered strongly by F measure.

This clonotype was counted a few times. The antigen is not known. Unique molecular identifiers had been added to the TCR beta cDNA libraries. The yield from about 1 to 10 million T cells was around 500,000 cDNA molecules in total. One entry per CDR3 protein results from TCRdb running MiXCR on the PCR reads. The repertoire has about 540,000 distinct CDR3 sequences, around a third of them found once; the top ten carry approximately 5.4%. The source is a girl younger than 18 with multiple sclerosis. The sample comprised blood.

CDR3 DNA: TGTGCCATCAGTGAGATCGGCTCCTACGAGCAGTACTTC. The encoded protein is CAISEIGSYEQYF. The chain couples TRBV10-3 to TRBJ2-7, with no clear D. The CDR3 spans 13 residues. Trimming shortened V by 2 bases and J by 0 bases, and 5 bases separated the two germline ends. Germline V gene sequence: CDR1 ENHRY, CDR2 SYGVKD.